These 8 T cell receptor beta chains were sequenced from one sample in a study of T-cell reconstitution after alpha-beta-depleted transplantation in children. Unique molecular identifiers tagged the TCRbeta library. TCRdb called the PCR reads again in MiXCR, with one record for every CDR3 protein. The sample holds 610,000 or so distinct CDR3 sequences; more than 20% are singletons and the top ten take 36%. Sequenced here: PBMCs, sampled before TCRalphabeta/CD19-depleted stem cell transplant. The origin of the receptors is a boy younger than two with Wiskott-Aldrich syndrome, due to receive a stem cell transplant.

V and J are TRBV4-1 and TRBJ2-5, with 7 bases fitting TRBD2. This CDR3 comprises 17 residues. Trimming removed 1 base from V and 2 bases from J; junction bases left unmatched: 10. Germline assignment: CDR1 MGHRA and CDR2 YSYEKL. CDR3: CASSQAGRGSKQETQYF. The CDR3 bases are TGCGCCAGCAGCCAAGCGGGTCGCGGGAGTAAACAAGAGACCCAGTACTTC.

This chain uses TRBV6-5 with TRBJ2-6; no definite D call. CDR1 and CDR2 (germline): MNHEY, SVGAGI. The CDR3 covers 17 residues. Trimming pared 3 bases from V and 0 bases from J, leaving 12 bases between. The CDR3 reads CASSYGRWSSGANVLTF. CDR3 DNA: TGTGCCAGCAGTTATGGACGATGGAGCTCTGGGGCCAACGTCCTGACTTTC.

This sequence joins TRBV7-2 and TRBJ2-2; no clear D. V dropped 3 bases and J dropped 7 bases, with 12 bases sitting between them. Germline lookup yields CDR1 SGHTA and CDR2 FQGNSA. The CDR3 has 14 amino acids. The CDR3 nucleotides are TGTGCCAGCAGCTTTTTAAATGTTGACGGGGAGCTGTTTTTT. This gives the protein CASSFLNVDGELFF.

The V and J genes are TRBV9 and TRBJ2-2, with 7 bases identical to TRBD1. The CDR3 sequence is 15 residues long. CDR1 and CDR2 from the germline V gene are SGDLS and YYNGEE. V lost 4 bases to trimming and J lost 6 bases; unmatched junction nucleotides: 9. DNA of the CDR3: TGTGCCAGCAGCCTGAGACTAACAGGGGCCGGGGAGCTGTTTTTT. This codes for CASSLRLTGAGELFF.

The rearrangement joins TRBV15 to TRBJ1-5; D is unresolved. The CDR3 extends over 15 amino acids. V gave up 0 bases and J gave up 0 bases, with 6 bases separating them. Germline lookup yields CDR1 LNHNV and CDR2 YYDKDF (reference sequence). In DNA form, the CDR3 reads TGTGCCACCAGCAGAGATAAGTATAGCAATCAGCCCCAGCATTTT. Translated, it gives CATSRDKYSNQPQHF.

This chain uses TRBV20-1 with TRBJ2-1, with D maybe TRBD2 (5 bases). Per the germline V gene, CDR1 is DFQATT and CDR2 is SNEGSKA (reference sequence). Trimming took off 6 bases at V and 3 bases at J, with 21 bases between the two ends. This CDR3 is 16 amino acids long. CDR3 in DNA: TGCAGTGCCAATCCGGATGGGAGCGGCCTCTACAATGAGCAGTTCTTC. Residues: CSANPDGSGLYNEQFF.

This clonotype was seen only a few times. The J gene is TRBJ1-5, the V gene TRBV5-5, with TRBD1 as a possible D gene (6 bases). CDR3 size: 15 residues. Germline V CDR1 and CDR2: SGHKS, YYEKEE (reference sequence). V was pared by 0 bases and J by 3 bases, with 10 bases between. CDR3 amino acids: CASSLEQGPNQPQHF. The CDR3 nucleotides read TGTGCCAGCAGCTTGGAACAGGGTCCCAATCAGCCCCAGCATTTT. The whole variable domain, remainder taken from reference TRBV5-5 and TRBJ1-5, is DAGVTQSPTHLIKTRGQQVTLRCSPISGHKSVSWYQQVLGQGPQFIFQYYEKEERGRGNFPDRFSARQFPNYSSELNVNALLLGDSALYLCASSLEQGPNQPQHFGDGTRLSIL.

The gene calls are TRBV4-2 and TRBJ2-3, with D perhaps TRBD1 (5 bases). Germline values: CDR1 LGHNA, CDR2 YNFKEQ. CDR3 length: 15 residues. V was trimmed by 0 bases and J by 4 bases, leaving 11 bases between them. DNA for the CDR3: TGTGCCAGCAGCCAAGATCCAGGGTTCGCAGATACGCAGTATTTT. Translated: CASSQDPGFADTQYF.